The T cell receptor beta chain described here comes from a study of blood T cell repertoires in COVID-19 (dated by TCRdb to the early 2020s). Regarding the complete study: Collaborator samples came from the United States, Italy and Spain and covered acute and convalescent phases of COVID-19. Subjects who had been exposed to COVID-19, were actively infected with it, or had recovered from it provided the deeply sampled blood TCRbeta repertoires that made up the dataset. Samples came from the ongoing ImmuneRACE study (first 160 participants) plus 1,254 subjects from 6 global collaborators. Nearly every sample came with metadata listing a de-identified subject ID, COVID-19 status, age in years and sex. A freely available public database, intended as a resource for researchers studying the immune response to SARS-CoV-2, is where the repertoires were released. HLA class I and class II types, where available, came from metadata supplied by the sample provider rather than from assay-based typing. The prospective study material was composed of cDNA or gDNA derived from T cells, B-cell-depleted T cells, or PBMCs. Here is what the overall study found, with its caveats: How much clinical and demographic metadata was included differed by source and by participant, and the metadata was provided uncurated.

The CDR3 numbers 13 residues from cysteine through phenylalanine. The retained sequence is limited to the CDR3, 39 bases, with the frame set at the first base. V is clipped by 2 bases and J by 4 bases, and the sequence between their germline boundaries is 6 bases long. The germline V gene sets CDR1 to KGHSH and CDR2 to LQKENI. One collaborating source in Seattle enrolled patients during active infection and followed them longitudinally through the course of disease. Whole blood was collected in K2EDTA tubes by collaborating institutions according to the institutions' own protocols. For TCRbeta analysis, collaborator samples were shipped as frozen whole blood, as isolated PBMCs, or as DNA extracted from either sample type. TCRbeta CDR3 regions were amplified from genomic DNA using the immunoSEQ Assay, a bias-controlled multiplex PCR. The published analysis was carried out like this. The number of nucleated cells in each sample was estimated from the amplification of reference gene primers within the assay. To quantify the absolute abundance of each unique TCRbeta CDR3 rearrangement, sequence reads were collapsed and filtered. For each sample, productive Simpson clonality was calculated as the square root of Simpson's diversity index across productive rearrangements. The clones in this table, taken by TCRdb from immuneACCESS, are in-frame only. Not every clone is retained; where verified, under half of the shortfall comes from an unresolved V gene, and the cause of the rest is unknown. Clone size and V and J calls were adopted from that table, with D and trimming inferred from the DNA. The sample includes about 38,000 clones, with 70% to 90% observed a single time. The ten top clones hold around 4.5% of the sample.

On this clone: Its antigen remains undetermined. One base away there is no much larger clone; base qualities are not given.

The chain is encoded by TRBV18 joined to TRBJ2-1, with the D segment identity uncertain. This TCR derives from a man aged 55 to 70 with COVID-19, enrolled during active disease. The sequenced material came from peripheral blood. The nucleotide sequence reads as follows: TGTGCCAGCTCACCAACGGGTTACAATGAGCAGTTCTTC. It translates to CASSPTGYNEQFF.